Sequencing of this T cell receptor (beta chain) was carried out in a study of post-analysis software for immune sequencing data (dated by TCRdb to about 2015). In the study overall: The recorded disease courses included relapsing-remitting, secondary progressive and progressive-relapsing multiple sclerosis, and some patients had no subtype annotation. A subset of samples was prepared in parallel using single-end sample barcoding, then pooled and co-amplified after Illumina adapter ligation. The patient repertoires were set against about 12 previously published healthy control repertoires from donors whose ages ranged from roughly 6 to 26 years. Findings and caveats that apply to the study as a whole: Multiple sclerosis patients had significantly lower normalized Chao1 diversity than controls, a result that suggests substantial peripheral T-cell clonal expansion. The control group was slightly older than the multiple sclerosis patient group. About five TRBV segments, including TRBV5-6, TRBV5-1 and TRBV20-1, were significantly more frequent in patients than controls. Strong co-clustering of samples prepared in the same batch was shown by direct clustering with F measure, prompting a batch-effect correction.

The library was built by means of PCR. Sequencing used an Illumina HiSeq 2500. To reduce PCR and sequencing biases, unique molecular identifiers were built into the TCR beta cDNA libraries. Every 1 to 10 million input T cells yielded approximately 500,000 cDNA molecules, meaning each molecule approximated one T cell. The same protocol used for the earlier healthy control dataset was applied to prepare and sequence the patient libraries. Within a given batch, samples were prepared together, multiplexed and sequenced on the same HiSeq lane. The authors processed their data as follows. MIGEC handled the raw barcoded reads, throwing out single-read molecular identifier groups before consensus assembly and CDR3 extraction. Clonotype tables were post-analysed with VDJtools, and diversity was normalized by down-sampling all datasets to the smallest sample size. To correct batch-related cross-sample contamination, repertoire overlap clustering matched CDR3 amino acid sequences but not nucleotide sequences. Using fastp trimming at Q25 and MiXCR clonotype assembly, TCRdb reanalyzed the public sequencing data and kept in-frame beta chains. Entries are consolidated by CDR3 protein sequence, retaining the most common genes and DNA. The V and J calls, along with clone size, are taken from TCRdb and not from the paper's own processing. The table for this sample lists approximately 360,000 distinct CDR3 sequences; approximately 33% of them were counted only once. The ten top clones hold roughly 12% of the sample.

To demonstrate the VDJtools post-analysis software, TCR beta repertoires were profiled from the peripheral blood of 10 to 15 young patients with multiple sclerosis. The multiple sclerosis patients were children and adolescents between about 6 and 16 years of age. This clonotype was seen only a few times. Its antigen remains unidentified. Base quality data are lacking; no much larger clone is found one base away. As encoded in the germline V gene, CDR1 is KGHDR while CDR2 is SFDVKD. The cysteine opens and the phenylalanine closes a CDR3 of 17 amino acids. The entry retains the CDR3 DNA only, 51 bases that are in frame from base 1. V sheds 4 bases and J sheds 1 base, leaving 17 bases between their ends.

Recombination linked TRBV24-1 to TRBJ2-3; no D segment can be confidently identified. The sequence was obtained from a girl between 5 and 17 years old with multiple sclerosis. The material sequenced was blood. The DNA reads TGTGCCACCAGTGACCCTACCGTAGGGTGGGGCACAGATACGCAGTATTTT. Translation gives CATSDPTVGWGTDTQYF.